The source of this T cell receptor (beta chain) is a study of cytomegalovirus exposure and HLA in healthy donors (dated by TCRdb to 2017 to 2019). Regarding the study in general: An earlier analysis of several hundred of the donors reported about 280 Gb of sequence data and roughly 120 million unique TCR beta sequences obtained from around 180 million T cells. An early release that covered roughly 600 HLA-typed donors contained approximately 320 gigabases of sequencing data and some 87 million unique TCR sequences. The genetic ancestry cluster associated with self-reported Caucasian donors included 65% to 90% of the 300 to 400 genotyped donors. The study aimed to test whether cataloging public T cell receptors could reveal signatures of past pathogen exposure. The T cell repertoires of several hundred subjects were profiled by immunosequencing and related to cytomegalovirus serostatus. Besides the first cohort of 666 subjects, a separate validation cohort made up of 120 different subjects was used. To predict cytomegalovirus infection status, the study combined high-throughput TCR immunosequencing, statistical association of individual TCRs with disease status, and machine learning. To study patterns of TCR occurrence, a later analysis re-analyzed previously published TCR beta repertoires from 600 to 750 donors and added high-resolution HLA genotyping. Rather than drawing on any new phenotypic data, the later analysis identified candidate immune exposures from TCR beta sequences and the way those sequences occurred across donors. An earlier analysis of approximately 630 of the donors applied high-throughput TCR beta sequencing to assess whether each TCR beta V gene segment acted as functional or pseudogenic. Alongside the repertoire data, information on donor age, sex, ethnicity and CMV serostatus was compiled. A later genetic analysis used genome-wide SNP genotypes for about three fifths of the 666 donors, treating that subset as a discovery cohort. All discovery cohort repertoires had been generated on a single sequencing platform. Class I and class II HLA loci were covered by the typing at four-digit resolution. The number of typed donors differed by locus: roughly 629-640 for A, B, C, DRB1 and DQB1; 500 to 550 for DQA1; roughly 600 for DPA1; and about 470 for DPB1. About 5 DR-DQ haplotypes were handled as single units for association and clustering, since linkage in the cohort was strong. Across 300 to 400 genotyped donors of the cohort, an average of approximately 240,000 unique TCR beta nucleotide sequences per donor were sequenced, and around 19% of those sequences were non-productive.

The CDR3 holds 16 amino acids from the cysteine to the phenylalanine. The entry retains the CDR3 DNA only, 48 bases that are in frame from base 1. CDR1 is given as KGHSH and CDR2 as LQKENI, both from the germline V gene. Trimming costs V 2 bases and J 8 bases, and their ends lie 18 bases apart. What the work shows at the level of the full study, not this receptor alone: In a later genetic analysis, fewer N-insertions in productive TCRs were reported among donors in an Asian-associated ancestry cluster than the roughly 700-donor mean. While some public TCRs were present in many individuals, most TCR sequences turned up only very rarely across donors. A further reported finding was that TCR beta sequences accurately predicted the HLA-A and HLA-B alleles for most subjects in the first cohort. When HLA alleles, especially DR and DQ, strongly co-occurred, TCR associations were difficult to assign to individual alleles. Roughly uniform sequencing depth across donors was assumed in presence/absence analyses, although this assumption may not hold. Linkage disequilibrium might explain the correlated functional status among segregating V segments, but an unknown experimental factor could not be ruled out. A later analysis found that HLA-associated TCR beta chains were more clonally expanded and had lower generation probabilities than equally common non-associated chains. According to a later analysis, parvovirus B19, influenza, CMV and Epstein-Barr virus appeared linked to several top co-occurrence clusters. An earlier analysis of approximately 500 of the donors showed that most TCR beta V segments appeared in productive rearrangements either about 87% or about 30% of the time, which broadly matched IMGT annotations. Cytomegalovirus status was reported to be diagnosed by the classifier with high specificity and sensitivity in both the original and validation cohorts. For the cohort, immune exposure information was limited to CMV serostatus. A cluster of highly shared sequence variants was judged likely to represent a technical artifact of the sequencing pipeline. A total of 150 to 200 TCR beta chains were listed by the study as associated with cytomegalovirus. The 87-base-pair reads could not distinguish some IMGT-functional V segments, including TRBV6-2 and TRBV6-3, so those segments were excluded. Specific HLA alleles were associated with more than 15,000 TCR beta sequences at a false discovery rate of 0.05 in a later analysis. The earlier analysis of 587 of the donors excluded over 15 rarely observed V segments, including chromosome 9 orphons, because counts were too low. A few of the identified cytomegalovirus-associated TCR beta chains were confirmed in vitro to be specific for cytomegalovirus antigens. In a later analysis, TCR association rates were found to vary across HLA loci, with the most associated TCRs seen for DRB1 alleles and the fewest for HLA-C alleles. A later genetic analysis associated a missense DCLRE1C variant with V-gene and J-gene trimming of TCR beta chains, and an independent cohort replicated the association. A later analysis found that most CMV-associated TCR beta chains appeared HLA-restricted, with HLA associations seemingly driven largely by CMV exposure. Only TCR beta chains were sequenced in this cohort, and the absence of alpha or paired-chain data limited detectable features. HLA typing was unavailable for some donors at each locus, so association tests used only the typed subset. The authors suggested that the approach could potentially be extended to other disease states and immunological phenotypes.

The cohort was made up of about 610 healthy bone marrow donors. At the time of sampling, every cohort member was nominally healthy, though immune exposures that went unrecorded were likely present. The donor tested CMV seropositive and was one of the 289 seropositive cohort members. A peripheral blood sample was provided by each donor, and peripheral blood mononuclear cells were used for TCR beta sequencing. The Qiagen DNeasy Blood Extraction Kit was used to extract genomic DNA from the blood cell samples. A remark on this clone: Its antigen remains undetermined. Base quality data are lacking; no much larger clone is found one base away.

The method behind the library was the immunoSEQ multiplex PCR assay. For the multiplex PCR, a mixture combining 60 forward primers for TCR Vbeta segments and 13 reverse primers for TCR Jbeta segments was used. Amplification of the CDR3 region of rearranged TCR beta genes was performed with a multiplex PCR assay on genomic DNA. On the Illumina HiSeq System, the amplified TCR beta libraries were sequenced as 87-base-pair reads. The published analysis was carried out like this. In a later analysis, roughly 80 million unique TCR beta chains were counted across the 500 to 850 repertoires, and roughly 11 million of these chains were shared by at least two donors. To remove PCR and sequencing errors, raw reads were error-corrected and collapsed into unique sequences using a nearest-neighbor algorithm that merged closely related sequences. Alignment of CDR3 sequences to IMGT reference sequences was used to assign V, D and J gene segments. For a sequence to be retained, a match of at least six nucleotides to both a V gene segment and a J gene segment was required. Rearrangements were classified as productive when the CDR3 lacked stop codons and remained in frame with V and J, and all other rearrangements were classified as non-productive. Following IMGT convention, CDR3 was defined as the stretch from the second conserved V-encoded cysteine up to the conserved J-encoded phenylalanine. The earlier analysis of about 560 of the donors excluded any sequence lacking an unambiguous match to a single V gene segment. In an earlier analysis of a few hundred of the donors, a V segment was called functional when productive rearrangements were above 56.7%, and segregating when the standard deviation between donors exceeded 5%. A statistical classification framework was developed to diagnose cytomegalovirus status using the catalog of TCR beta chain sequences. A later analysis assigned V and J genes by comparing TCR nucleotide sequences with IMGT/GENE-DB human TR gene sequences. The TCRdist pipeline was used in a later analysis to assign CDR3 sequences and most-parsimonious VDJ recombination scenarios. In a later analysis, each TCR beta chain was defined by its CDR3 amino acid sequence together with its V-gene family, and reads without a unique V-gene family were excluded. A later analysis removed roughly 590 highly shared, low-generation-probability nucleotide sequences to deal with suspected cross-contamination and a sequencing artifact. In a later analysis, a clonal expansion index was calculated for each public chain from normalized within-repertoire ranks of inferred template counts. A later analysis computed generation probabilities with a VDJ recombination model fitted to out-of-frame rearrangements, and checked the results against IGoR. Hypergeometric tests were used in a later analysis to score TCR-TCR, TCR-HLA and TCR-CMV co-occurrence, with a repertoire-size bias correction applied to the TCR pairs. False discovery rates were estimated in a later analysis by permuting HLA or CMV assignments 20 times. In a later analysis, co-occurring TCRs were grouped with DBSCAN, and TCRdist sequence similarity was added when clustering was performed within HLA-allele-positive subsets. Co-occurrence clustering excluded repertoires with fewer than 30,000 or more than 120,000 public chains, plus five with anomalous nucleotide sharing. This immuneACCESS table, as held by TCRdb, lists in-frame sequences with V and J called but not all clones. Of the missing ones, under half trace to an unresolved V gene in checked studies; the others have no known cause. Clonal size and the V and J genes are those of that table, whereas D and trimming came from the DNA. The sample table lists 100,000 to 140,000 clones, about 81% of them with a count of one. Approximately 2.6% of the sample is in the top ten clones.

The sample consisted of PBMCs. The receptor's source is a man aged 25 to 45 in good health and CMV-seropositive. The chain is made from TRBV18 and TRBJ2-2, with a weak D call of TRBD2 (6 bases match). The CDR3 corresponds to CASSPSGTLRTGELFF. The base sequence is TGTGCCAGCTCACCATCCGGGACTCTCCGGACTGGGGAGCTGTTTTTT.